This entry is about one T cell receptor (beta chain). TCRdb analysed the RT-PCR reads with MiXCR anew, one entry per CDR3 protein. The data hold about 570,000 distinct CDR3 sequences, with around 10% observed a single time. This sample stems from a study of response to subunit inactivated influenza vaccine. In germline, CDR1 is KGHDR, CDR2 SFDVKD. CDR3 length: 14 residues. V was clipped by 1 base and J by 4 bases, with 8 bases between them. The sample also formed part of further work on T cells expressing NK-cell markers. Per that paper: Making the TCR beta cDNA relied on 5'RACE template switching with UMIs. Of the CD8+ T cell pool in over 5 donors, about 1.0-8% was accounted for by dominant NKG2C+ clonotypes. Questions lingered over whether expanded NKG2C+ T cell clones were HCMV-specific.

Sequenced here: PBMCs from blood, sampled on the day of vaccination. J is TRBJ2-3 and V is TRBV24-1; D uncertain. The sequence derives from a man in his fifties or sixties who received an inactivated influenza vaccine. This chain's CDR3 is CATSDLRVADTQYF. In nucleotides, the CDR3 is TGTGCCACCAGTGATTTAAGAGTCGCAGATACGCAGTATTTT.